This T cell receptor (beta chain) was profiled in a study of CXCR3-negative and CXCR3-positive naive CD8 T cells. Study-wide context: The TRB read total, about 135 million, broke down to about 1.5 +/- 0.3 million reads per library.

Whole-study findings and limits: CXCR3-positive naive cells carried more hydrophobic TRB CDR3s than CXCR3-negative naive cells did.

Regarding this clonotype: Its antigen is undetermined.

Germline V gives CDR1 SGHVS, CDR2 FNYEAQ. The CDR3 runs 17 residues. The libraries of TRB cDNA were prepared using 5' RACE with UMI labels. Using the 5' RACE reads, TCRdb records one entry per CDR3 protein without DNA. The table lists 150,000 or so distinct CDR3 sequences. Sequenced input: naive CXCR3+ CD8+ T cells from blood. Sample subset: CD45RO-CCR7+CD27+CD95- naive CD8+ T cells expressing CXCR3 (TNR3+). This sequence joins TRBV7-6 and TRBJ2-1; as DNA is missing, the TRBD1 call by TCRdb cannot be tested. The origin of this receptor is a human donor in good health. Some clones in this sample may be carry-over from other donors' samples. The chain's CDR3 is CASSLGLAGAMYNEQFF.